This T cell receptor beta chain was documented in a study of blood T cells in healthy people across ages. This CDR3 contains 16 residues. The V gene's germline CDR1 is KGHSH and CDR2 LQKENI. The second PCR ran roughly 7 to 12 cycles with a sample-barcoded 5' primer and J-beta primers. TCRdb reprocessed the 5' RACE reads with MiXCR, giving one entry per CDR3 protein. The data contain approximately 730,000 distinct CDR3 sequences, around half of them singletons. The clonotype originates from a man older than 75 in good health. V and J are TRBV18 and TRBJ2-1, with 10 bases aligning to TRBD2. With the DNA end fitting TRBJ2-7 better, the J assignment may be wrong. Sequenced input: blood. The CDR3 spells CASSPMASGSINEQYF. The CDR3 DNA reads as TGTGCCAGCTCACCAATGGCTAGCGGGAGTATCAATGAGCAGTACTTC.